These 6 T cell receptor beta chains came from one sample sequenced in a study of T cell repertoires in cytomegalovirus infection. Each CDR3 protein gets one entry after TCRdb re-called the reads with MiXCR. Here the sample spans some 130,000 distinct CDR3 sequences, 7.5% to 9% being singletons. Sample: PBMCs. These receptors were taken from a human donor in good health (CMV status not recorded). Some clones in this sample may be carry-over from other donors' samples.

This sequence joins TRBV2 and TRBJ2-7, with 8 bases that match TRBD1. Germline V lookup: CDR1 SNHLY, CDR2 FYNNEI. The junction had 9 bases not matched to a gene; V was cut back by 5 bases and J by 0 bases. There are 16 residues in the CDR3. CDR3 loop: CASSPRTGIPSYEQYF. The CDR3 nucleotides are TGTGCCAGCAGTCCGCGGACAGGGATTCCCTCCTACGAGCAGTACTTC. Variable domain in full (rest from reference TRBV2 and TRBJ2-7): EPEVTQTPSHQVTQMGQEVILRCVPISNHLYFYWYRQILGQKVEFLVSFYNNEISEKSEIFDDQFSVERPDGSNFTLKIRSTKLEDSAMYFCASSPRTGIPSYEQYFGPGTRLTVT.

This clonotype appeared many times. The rearrangement uses TRBV7-9 and TRBJ2-3; 8 positions match TRBD2. Trimming cost V 4 bases and J 3 bases; bases outside gene matches: 9. Germline V lookup: CDR1 SEHNR, CDR2 FQNEAQ (reference sequence). The CDR3 covers 16 residues. The CDR3 region has the DNA TGTGCCAGCAGCTCTTTCGGGGGGGCAAGTACAGATACGCAGTATTTT. The encoded protein is CASSSFGGASTDTQYF.

This clonotype has ten or more counts. The chain links TRBV28 to TRBJ1-3, with a tentative D call TRBD1 (6 bases). Per the germline V gene, CDR1 is MDHEN and CDR2 is SYDVKM. The length of the CDR3 is 14 residues. V was clipped by 1 base and J by 4 bases, with 8 bases between them. The chain's CDR3 is CASSLYRAGNTIYF. For the CDR3, the DNA is TGTGCCAGCAGTTTATACAGGGCCGGAAACACCATATATTTT.

This clonotype came up many times. V usage is TRBV28 and J usage is TRBJ2-5; D ambiguous. The CDR3 has 15 residues. Germline CDR1 reads MDHEN; CDR2 reads SYDVKM. V was shortened by 3 bases and J by 2 bases, with 13 bases between the two germline ends. The CDR3 DNA sequence: TGTGCCAGCAGTTTGGTGAAGGGCTGGCAAGAGACCCAGTACTTC. It yields the protein CASSLVKGWQETQYF.

This clonotype was seen a few times. The DNA for the CDR3 is TGTGCCAGCAGCTTAGGGACTAGCGGGGTCGGTGATACGCAGTATTTT. It translates to CASSLGTSGVGDTQYF. V and J are TRBV11-2 and TRBJ2-3; 12 bases are a match to TRBD2. Germline lookup yields CDR1 SGHAT and CDR2 FQNNGV. V was clipped by 1 base and J by 6 bases; unmatched bases: 5. CDR3 length: 16 amino acids.

This clonotype was detected only a few times. The gene calls are TRBV19 and TRBJ2-1; D is possibly TRBD2 (6 bases). The CDR3 runs 16 residues. Trimming took 1 base from V and 10 from J, leaving 20 bases between them. Germline lookup yields CDR1 LNHDA and CDR2 SQIVND (reference sequence). The CDR3 nucleotides are TGTGCCAGTAGTATAGTGTTTTCCAGGGAAGGAGGGGAGCAGTTCTTC. Its protein product is CASSIVFSREGGEQFF.